A selection of T cell receptor beta chains follows, all from one sample in a study of blood T cell repertoires in COVID-19. Only in-frame clones appear in the TCRdb table, and some are missing; sequencing was by immunoSEQ multiplex PCR. Of 130,000 to 150,000 clones listed, around 81% were seen once; the top ten hold about an eighth. The sequenced sample consisted of peripheral blood. All receptors come from a man aged 60 to 75 with active or convalescent COVID-19. The CDR3 runs from the conserved cysteine through the conserved F or W. D genes are given only for firm matches. Expanded clones are given a class, and other clones once, few, many or no size at all.

size	D	V	J	DNA	CDR3
NA	TRBD1	TRBV29-1	TRBJ2-5	TGCAGCGCCGACCGAGGGCAGGGGGCGTATGAGACCCAGTACTTC	CSADRGQGAYETQYF
NA	NA	TRBV18	TRBJ1-5	TGTGCCAGCTCACCGGGGGGGGATCAGCCCCAGCATTTT	CASSPGGDQPQHF
NA	NA	TRBV24-1	TRBJ2-3	TGTGCCACCAGTGACCGGACTGTCTGGGATACGCAGTATTTT	CATSDRTVWDTQYF
NA	NA	TRBV28	TRBJ2-1	TGTGCCAGCCACGGGAGAGATTACAATGAGCAGTTCTTC	CASHGRDYNEQFF
NA	TRBD1	TRBV4-3	TRBJ2-3	TGCGCCAGCAGCCAAGATTTTTTTTCCGGGACAGGCCGCACAGATACGCAGTATTTT	CASSQDFFSGTGRTDTQYF
NA	TRBD2	TRBV4-3	TRBJ2-7	TGCGCCAGCAGCCAAGATGGGACTAGAGATGACGAGCAGTACTTC	CASSQDGTRDDEQYF
NA	NA	TRBV11-2	TRBJ2-3	TGTGCCAGCACCGGGGTTGGGCCAGATACGCAGTATTTT	CASTGVGPDTQYF
NA	NA	TRBV7-6	TRBJ1-3	TGTGCCAGCAGCTTAGGGTTGAGGAATATTGGAAACACCATATATTTT	CASSLGLRNIGNTIYF
once	NA	TRBV7-9	TRBJ2-1	TGTGCCAGCAGCTCTTGGACAGTTCGGATTAGGGAATACAATGAGCAGTTCTTC	CASSSWTVRIREYNEQFF
NA	NA	TRBV12-2	TRBJ2-5	TGTGCAAGTCGCCTTGGCGGAGAGACCCAGTACTTC	CASRLGGETQYF
NA	NA	TRBV20-1	TRBJ1-2	TGCAGTGCTGCCCGGCCGGGAGGCTACACCTTC	CSAARPGGYTF
NA	TRBD1	TRBV27	TRBJ2-1	TGTGCCAGCAGCCCGGGACAGGTATTGTCTTACTACAATGAGCAGTTCTTC	CASSPGQVLSYYNEQFF
once	NA	TRBV29-1	TRBJ2-3	TGCAGCGTTGAAGCCGGGGGATCTGGGGTACTCACAGATACGCAGTATTTT	CSVEAGGSGVLTDTQYF
NA	TRBD1	TRBV5-5	TRBJ1-5	TGTGCCAGCAGCGGACCAGGGACAGTTAATCAGCCCCAGCATTTT	CASSGPGTVNQPQHF
once	TRBD1	TRBV7-2	TRBJ1-1	TGTGCCAGCAGCTTAGAGGCAGGGGGGCTGAGGGAAGCTTTCTTT	CASSLEAGGLREAFF
NA	TRBD1	TRBV7-2	TRBJ2-7	TGTGCCAGCAGCCGGGACAGGTCAAGCTCCTACGAGCAGTACTTC	CASSRDRSSSYEQYF
NA	TRBD2	TRBV10-3	TRBJ2-5	TGTGCCATCAGTGAGTCTGCGGGAGCAGCCCAAGAGACCCAGTACTTC	CAISESAGAAQETQYF
few	NA	TRBV21-1	TRBJ2-2	TGTGCCAGCAATCTCCGGGACTATTCTTCCGGGGAGCTGTTTTTT	CASNLRDYSSGELFF
NA	NA	TRBV5-5	TRBJ1-5	TGTGCCAGCAGCCCCGATCGGACTTCTTATCAGCCCCAGCATTTT	CASSPDRTSYQPQHF